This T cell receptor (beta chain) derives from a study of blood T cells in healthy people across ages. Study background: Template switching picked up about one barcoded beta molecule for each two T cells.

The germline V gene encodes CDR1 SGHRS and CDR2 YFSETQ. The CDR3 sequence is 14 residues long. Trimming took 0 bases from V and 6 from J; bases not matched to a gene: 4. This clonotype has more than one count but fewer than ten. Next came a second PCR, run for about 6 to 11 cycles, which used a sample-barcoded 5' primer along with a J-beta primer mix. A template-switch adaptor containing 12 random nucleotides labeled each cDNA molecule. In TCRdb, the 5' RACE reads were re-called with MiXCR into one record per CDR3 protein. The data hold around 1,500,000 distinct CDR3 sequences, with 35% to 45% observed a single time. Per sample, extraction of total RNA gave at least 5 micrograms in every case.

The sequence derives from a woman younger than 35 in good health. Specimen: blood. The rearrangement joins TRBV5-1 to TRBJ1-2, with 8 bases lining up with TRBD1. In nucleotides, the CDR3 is TGCGCCAGCAGCTTGGGGGACAGGAGCCATGGCTACACCTTC. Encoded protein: CASSLGDRSHGYTF.